This T cell receptor (beta chain) was recovered during a study of identical twins. TCRdb redid the calling of the 5' RACE reads with MiXCR, one entry per CDR3 protein. The profile shows more than 1.5 million distinct CDR3 sequences, 32% of them singletons. This CDR3 region has 15 residues. Trimming cost V 5 bases and J 4 bases; bases outside gene matches: 11. Per germline, CDR1 SGHVS and CDR2 FNYEAQ. The receptor was derived from a newborn girl in good health. Specimen: cord blood. The gene calls are TRBV7-6 and TRBJ2-7; TRBD1 matches 7 bases. Here the CDR3 reads CASSLRQGSIYEQYF. The CDR3 DNA is TGTGCCAGCAGCCTGCGACAGGGCAGTATTTACGAGCAGTACTTC.